These 7 T cell receptor beta chains were sequenced from one sample in a study of shared clonotypes between healthy human individuals. Sequenced by immunoSEQ multiplex PCR; TCRdb stores in-frame clones only, minus some. The table lists some 1.5 million clones, 98% of them singletons. Sequenced sample: naive CD4+ T cells sorted from blood. The subset is: CD45RA+ positively selected. Every receptor here comes from a man aged 25-45 years in good health.

V gene TRBV10-2 combines with J gene TRBJ1-1, with 9 bases aligning to TRBD1. The germline CDR1 and CDR2 sequences are WSHSY and SAAADI. This CDR3 is 14 amino acids long. V shed 6 bases and J 4 bases; nucleotides not matched to a gene: 6. CDR3 DNA sequence: TGCGCCAGCAGGTACCCGGGACAGGGCACTGAAGCTTTCTTT. The encoded protein is CASRYPGQGTEAFF.

The V and J genes are TRBV29-1 and TRBJ2-3; 7 bases match TRBD2. Per germline, CDR1 SQVTM and CDR2 ANQGSEA. After removal of 7 bases from V and 3 bases from J, the junction contained 13 bases not matched to a gene. This CDR3 spans 15 amino acids. The CDR3 DNA reads TGCAGCGCCCAACCAAGCGGGATCGGAACAGATACGCAGTATTTT. It is translated as CSAQPSGIGTDTQYF.

The chain is built from TRBV19 and TRBJ2-1, with D possibly TRBD2 on 5 matching bases. This CDR3 region has 14 residues. V was trimmed by 1 base and J by 8 bases, leaving 12 bases between them. Germline V CDR1 and CDR2: LNHDA, SQIVND (reference sequence). The CDR3 protein is CASSIGLPRDEQFF. CDR3 sequence (DNA): TGTGCCAGTAGTATAGGACTACCAAGGGATGAGCAGTTCTTC.

The chain links TRBV12-5 to TRBJ2-5; D not certain. V dropped 7 bases and J dropped 5 bases, with 20 bases sitting between them. Germline values: CDR1 LGHNT, CDR2 FRNRAP. This CDR3 comprises 15 residues. CDR3 in amino acids: CASALGRVPGETQYF. The CDR3 DNA reads as TGTGCTAGTGCCTTGGGTCGGGTGCCCGGGGAGACCCAGTACTTC.

V and J are TRBV9 and TRBJ1-1; D may be TRBD1 (5 bases). The CDR3 has 15 amino acids. V shed 4 bases and J shed 0 bases, with 13 bases lying between them. Germline V gene sequence: CDR1 SGDLS, CDR2 YYNGEE. For the CDR3, the DNA is TGTGCCAGCAGCTCACACCTGGGGCTGAACACTGAAGCTTTCTTT. Its translation is CASSSHLGLNTEAFF.

The J gene is TRBJ2-6, the V gene TRBV7-9, with D maybe TRBD1 (6 bases). The CDR3 sequence is 16 residues long. V was cut by 5 bases and J by 1 base, with 12 bases left in between. Germline V CDR1 and CDR2: SEHNR, FQNEAQ (reference sequence). The CDR3 protein is CASSPGQGSGANVLTF. The CDR3 region has the DNA TGTGCCAGCAGCCCGGGGCAGGGGTCTGGGGCCAACGTCCTGACTTTC.

V is TRBV28 and J is TRBJ1-2, with a possible D match to TRBD1 (5 bases). There are 13 residues in the CDR3. Germline loops: CDR1 MDHEN, CDR2 SYDVKM. V lost 4 bases and J lost 7, with 13 bases in between. CDR3 DNA sequence: TGTGCCAGCAGTTCTCTACCGGGGGGTGGCTACACCTTC. It translates to CASSSLPGGGYTF.